This record concerns one T cell receptor (beta chain) sequence. This receptor's antigen is unknown. No clone much larger than this one lies a single base away; base qualities are absent. This sample is drawn from a study of blood T cell repertoires in COVID-19 (dated by TCRdb to the early 2020s). Regarding the research as a whole: Samples from collaborators originated in the United States, Italy and Spain and spanned both the acute and convalescent phases of COVID-19. The prospective study material was composed of cDNA or gDNA derived from T cells, B-cell-depleted T cells, or PBMCs. Subjects who had been exposed to COVID-19, were actively infected with it, or had recovered from it provided the deeply sampled blood TCRbeta repertoires that made up the dataset. The repertoires were made available in a free public database intended to serve as a resource for research on the immune response to SARS-CoV-2. Samples came from the ongoing ImmuneRACE study (first 160 participants) plus 1,254 subjects from 6 global collaborators. Sample metadata almost always included a de-identified subject ID, COVID-19 status, age in years and sex. Where available, HLA class I and class II types were obtained from metadata supplied by the sample provider rather than from assay-based typing.

The CDR3 runs 16 residues from the cysteine to the phenylalanine. The read is trimmed to its CDR3 DNA, 48 bases read in frame from base 1. V ends up 2 bases short and J 4 bases short, with an unmatched junction base count of 10. CDR1 and CDR2, per the germline V gene, are MNHEY and SVGAGI. The immunoSEQ Assay, a bias-controlled multiplex PCR, was used to amplify TCRbeta CDR3 regions from genomic DNA. For the original study's pipeline: The number of nucleated cells in each sample was estimated by amplification of reference gene primers within the assay. To quantify the absolute abundance of each unique TCRbeta CDR3 rearrangement, sequence reads were collapsed and filtered. For each sample, productive Simpson clonality was calculated as the square root of Simpson's diversity index across productive rearrangements. TCRdb provides this immuneACCESS table in a form limited to in-frame rearrangements. Some clones are lacking; in checked studies, under half of them reflect an unresolved V gene, and why the rest are absent is not known. V, J and clone size are those of that table, while D and trimming were read from the DNA. The sample includes some 400,000 clones, with about 90% observed a single time. The ten largest clones take up 1% to 1.5% of the sample.

Enrolling through a virtual design, the prospective study's participants ranged in age from roughly 18 to 95 years and lived across roughly 23 United States geographic areas. To assign participants to cohorts, the prospective study relied on clinical history that participants themselves reported in a screening survey and a study questionnaire. For ImmuneRACE Cohort 3, a participant was defined as recovered based on two consecutive negative NP/OP PCR tests, clearance by a healthcare professional, or resolution of symptoms. In the prospective study, whole blood, serum and a nasopharyngeal or oropharyngeal swab were collected from each participant by mobile phlebotomists. Participants in the prospective study had the option to provide additional blood draws and questionnaires over a roughly 2-month period. Before DNA extraction, prospective study blood samples were shipped either frozen or at room temperature.

What the study reported, not specific to this receptor: Clinical and demographic metadata were provided uncurated, with the amount varying by source and participant.

The sequenced sample consisted of PBMCs or T cells enriched from blood (not recorded which). The rearrangement combines TRBV6-5 with TRBJ1-2, with 7 middle bases fitting TRBD1. This TCR came from a man in his thirties or forties who had recovered from COVID-19. In nucleotide form, the sequence is TGTGCCAGCAGTTACGGCTGGGACAGCGAGACCTATGGCTACACCTTC. This gives the protein CASSYGWDSETYGYTF.